Each of the 15 T cell receptor beta chains below was sequenced from the same sample in a study of blood T cells in healthy people across ages (dated by TCRdb to between 2014 and 2017). The receptor library was made with 5' RACE. The data were produced on an Illumina HiSeq 2500. A second PCR of about 7 to 12 cycles was run with a J-beta primer mix and a sample-barcoded 5' primer. The raw public data were reprocessed by TCRdb itself: fastp quality trimming at Q25, MiXCR clonotype calling, in-frame beta chains only. Records with the same CDR3 protein are collapsed into one entry carrying the most frequent genes and DNA. The sample data list 580,000 or so distinct CDR3 sequences, and less than 60% of these were observed just once. Together, the top ten hold about 22% of the sample. The sequenced sample consisted of blood. The receptor source for this set is a man older than 75 in good health.

The chain carries TRBV28 and TRBJ2-7; D call uncertain. Deletions cut 4 bases from V and 2 bases from J, with 15 bases between. CDR1 MDHEN and CDR2 SYDVKM come from the germline V gene. CDR3 length equals 15 residues. This CDR3 reads CASSSPWKEAYEQYF. In DNA form, the CDR3 reads TGTGCCAGCAGTTCCCCATGGAAAGAGGCCTACGAGCAGTACTTC.

The V gene is TRBV25-1, the J gene TRBJ2-1; 7 positions agree with TRBD2. The CDR3 is 13 residues long. V gave up 8 bases and J gave up 10 bases; unmatched junction bases: 11. From germline, CDR1 is MGHDK and CDR2 SYGVNS. Written as DNA, the CDR3 is TGTGCCAGCCTCCCCCATCCGGGAGGCGAGCAGTTCTTC. This codes for CASLPHPGGEQFF.

This clonotype has only a few counts. The CDR3 sequence: CASSVLQGNGYTF. In DNA, the CDR3 is TGTGCCAGCAGTGTCCTTCAGGGTAATGGCTACACCTTC. J is TRBJ1-2 and V is TRBV12-3 or TRBV12-4; D might be TRBD1 (5 bases). This CDR3 region has 13 residues. Deletions cut 5 bases from V and 6 bases from J, with 13 bases between.

The chain has TRBV6-6 and TRBJ2-7; TRBD1 or TRBD2 may be the D gene (5 bases each). The CDR3 sequence is 15 residues long. V gave up 4 bases and J gave up 6 bases, with 19 bases separating them. Germline V gives CDR1 MNHNY, CDR2 SVGAGI (reference sequence). CDR3 nucleotide sequence: TGTGCCAGCAGTTTGCCCGGGACGGTAGCCTGCGAGCAGTACTTC. Encoded protein: CASSLPGTVACEQYF.

This rearrangement joins TRBV20-1 to TRBJ2-2; D assignment may be TRBD1 or TRBD2 (5 bases each). The length of the CDR3 is 13 residues. Germline V gene lookup returns CDR1 DFQATT and CDR2 SNEGSKA (reference sequence). V was shortened by 3 bases and J by 7 bases, with 12 bases between the two germline ends. The CDR3 coding sequence is TGCAGTGCTAGTTCGGGGCGAGACGGGGAGCTGTTTTTT. Translated, it gives CSASSGRDGELFF.

The DNA for the CDR3 is TGCAGTGCTCCTGACTCTAGCGGGGGTGGGGGGACCCAGTACTTC. The encoded protein is CSAPDSSGGGGTQYF. The rearrangement uses TRBV20-1 and TRBJ2-5; 10 nucleotides align to TRBD2. Germline values: CDR1 DFQATT, CDR2 SNEGSKA (reference sequence). J gave up 7 bases and V 5 bases, and 13 bases lay outside the gene matches. This CDR3 is 15 amino acids long.

This chain connects TRBV12-3 or TRBV12-4 to TRBJ2-2; TRBD1 might be the D (6 bases). Trimming pared 1 base from V and 7 bases from J, leaving 10 bases between. The length of the CDR3 is 14 residues. This chain's CDR3 is CASSLGQGIGELFF. In DNA, the CDR3 is TGTGCCAGCAGTTTAGGGCAGGGGATCGGGGAGCTGTTTTTT.

The V gene is TRBV5-1, the J gene TRBJ2-1; 12 bases match TRBD2. Looked up from germline, CDR1 is SGHRS and CDR2 is YFSETQ. V trimming: 0 bases; J trimming: 0 bases; junction bases outside the gene matches: 10. The CDR3 sequence is 20 residues long. This CDR3 reads CASSLGGGTSGQGSYNEQFF. The CDR3 DNA is TGCGCCAGCAGCTTGGGCGGAGGGACTAGCGGGCAGGGCTCCTACAATGAGCAGTTCTTC.

Worth noting for this clonotype: Mismatch with germline at one junction end may stem from a read error. V gene TRBV7-7 combines with J gene TRBJ2-3; tentatively, D is TRBD2 (5 bases). The germline V gene encodes CDR1 SSHAT and CDR2 FNYEAQ (reference sequence). This CDR3 has 15 amino acids. This CDR3 reads CASSLRGSSADTQYF. As DNA, the CDR3 is TGTGCTAGCAGCTTACGGGGTAGCAGCGCAGATACGCAGTATTTT.

The V call is TRBV29-1, the J call TRBJ2-7; tentatively, D is TRBD2 (5 bases). Trimming stripped 0 bases from V and 5 bases from J, with 14 bases between. Germline CDR1 reads SQVTM; CDR2 reads ANQGSEA. There are 14 residues in the CDR3. DNA for the CDR3: TGCAGCGTTGAAGAGGCCGGGAACTTCGACGAGCAGTACTTC. Translation: CSVEEAGNFDEQYF.

V is TRBV27 and J is TRBJ2-4; D unresolved. The last part of the DNA fits TRBJ2-7 better; the J call may be wrong. Germline CDR1 MNHEY, CDR2 SMNVEV (reference sequence). The CDR3 consists of 15 residues. The CDR3 bases are TGTGCCAGCAGTTCCTCTAGGCAGTCAACCTACGAGCAGTACTTC. Translating it yields CASSSSRQSTYEQYF.

This clonotype was seen a few times. V gene TRBV29-1 combines with J gene TRBJ2-7, with TRBD1 as a possible D gene (5 bases). The germline CDR1 and CDR2 sequences are SQVTM and ANQGSEA. V was pared by 0 bases and J by 2 bases, with 11 bases between. The CDR3 length is 14 residues. The DNA for the CDR3 is TGCAGCGTTGAAGAAAGGGGAAAGCCCTACGAGCAGTACTTC. Its translation: CSVEERGKPYEQYF.

This clonotype was seen just once. The chain recombines TRBV7-9 with TRBJ2-1; D ambiguous. The end of the DNA fits TRBJ2-7 better, so the J call may be wrong. The CDR3 runs 18 residues. Germline V gene lookup returns CDR1 SEHNR and CDR2 FQNEAQ (reference sequence). CDR3 sequence: CASSLTHRPPKSYNEQYF. DNA for the CDR3: TGTGCCAGCAGCTTAACCCACCGCCCTCCCAAGTCCTACAATGAGCAGTACTTC.

The chain has TRBV7-2 and TRBJ2-5, with 7 bases that match TRBD2. The V and J ends lost 5 bases and 6 bases, in that order; junction bases with no gene match: 18. Germline lookup yields CDR1 SGHTA and CDR2 FQGNSA. The CDR3 has 17 residues. The CDR3 loop is CASSEMSGTTLKKTQYF. The CDR3 bases are TGTGCCAGCAGCGAAATGTCCGGGACTACATTAAAGAAGACCCAGTACTTC.

V and J are TRBV20-1 and TRBJ2-5; 7 bases are shared with TRBD1. V lost 6 bases and J lost 5; bases outside the gene matches: 6. Germline CDR1 DFQATT, CDR2 SNEGSKA (reference sequence). The CDR3 runs to 12 residues. In nucleotides, the CDR3 is TGCAGTGCCACTACAGGGGACGAGACCCAGTACTTC. It translates to CSATTGDETQYF.